This entry lists 17 T cell receptor beta chains sequenced from one sample in a study of cytomegalovirus exposure and HLA in healthy donors. The PCR was carried out with 60 Vbeta primers and 13 Jbeta primers. Only in-frame clones appear in the TCRdb table, and some are missing; sequencing was by immunoSEQ multiplex PCR. The table includes roughly 200,000 clones, more than 75% detected once. Sequenced: PBMCs. The source of these receptors is a woman between 25 and 40 years old in good health and CMV-seropositive.

The CDR3, as DNA: TGTGCCACCGGGACAGGGGGCTACGAGCAGTACTTC. Protein: CATGTGGYEQYF. This chain links TRBV2 with TRBJ2-7; 11 bases are a match to TRBD1. The CDR3 spans 12 residues. Unmatched junction bases numbered 2, after V lost 10 bases and J lost 3 bases. CDR1 is SNHLY, CDR2 FYNNEI, per germline.

As regards this clone: Distinct nucleotide sequences in the sample also encode this CDR3. V and J are TRBV18 and TRBJ2-3; D remains unclear. CDR1 is KGHSH, CDR2 LQKENI, per germline. The V end lost 3 bases, the J end lost 4 bases, and 5 bases lay between the germline ends. CDR3 length: 12 residues. For the CDR3, the DNA is TGTGCCAGCTCACCTCGGGCAGATACGCAGTATTTT. This sequence encodes CASSPRADTQYF.

This chain links TRBV5-1 with TRBJ2-3; D might be TRBD2 (6 bases). There are 13 residues in the CDR3. V lost 3 bases and J lost 8, with 13 bases in between. Germline lookup yields CDR1 SGHRS and CDR2 YFSETQ. This chain's CDR3 is CASSWGGAFTQYF. Here the CDR3 DNA reads TGCGCCAGCAGCTGGGGCGGGGCGTTTACGCAGTATTTT.

The J gene is TRBJ2-1, the V gene TRBV11-2; 8 nucleotides agree with TRBD2. Germline V gene lookup returns CDR1 SGHAT and CDR2 FQNNGV. The V gene end was trimmed by 5 bases and the J gene end by 8 bases; junction bases not matched to a gene: 11. The CDR3 spans 15 residues. The CDR3 nucleotides read TGTGCCAGCAGCCTCCCGGGGGGGCCTAAGGATGAGCAGTTCTTC. This translates into CASSLPGGPKDEQFF.

The rearrangement joins TRBV7-3 to TRBJ2-2; weak D call: TRBD1 (5 bases). V lost 11 bases, J lost 8 bases, and 18 bases lay in between. CDR1 is SGHTA, CDR2 FQGTGA, per germline. The CDR3 has 13 residues. In DNA, the CDR3 is TGTGCCTCCGCGCAGGGCTTCAGGGGGGAGCTGTTTTTT. Translation gives CASAQGFRGELFF.

This clone was seen a single time. The rearrangement links TRBV19 to TRBJ2-5; D uncertain. CDR1 is LNHDA, CDR2 SQIVND, per germline (reference sequence). The CDR3 contains 14 residues. Trimming left V 1 base short and J 3 bases short, with 9 bases between. The CDR3 DNA is TGTGCCAGTAGTATAGGGCAGGCGAAAGAGACCCAGTACTTC. Its protein is CASSIGQAKETQYF.

The J gene is TRBJ2-3, the V gene TRBV10-3; no clear D. The CDR3 has 13 amino acids. Germline V lookup: CDR1 ENHRY, CDR2 SYGVKD. Trimming took off 7 bases at V and 2 bases at J, with 10 bases between the two ends. CDR3 amino acids: CAIIWPFTDTQYF. The CDR3 DNA reads TGTGCCATCATATGGCCGTTCACAGATACGCAGTATTTT.

The gene calls are TRBV30 and TRBJ1-2; D is undetermined. Between the trimmed V and J ends, which lost 4 bases and 8 bases, there was a span of 11 bases. Germline CDR1 reads GTSNPN; CDR2 reads SVGIG (reference sequence). The CDR3 is 11 amino acids. CDR3 in amino acids: CAWTLEGGYTF. CDR3 nucleotides: TGTGCCTGGACCCTTGAGGGCGGCTACACCTTC.

The chain carries TRBV20-1 and TRBJ1-2; TRBD1 is a possible D gene (5 bases). V was pared by 3 bases and J by 7 bases, with 9 bases between. The CDR3 contains 11 residues. Germline CDR1 is DFQATT and CDR2 is SNEGSKA (reference sequence). The CDR3 DNA sequence: TGCAGTGCTAGCACCAGGGTTGGCTACACCTTC. As protein: CSASTRVGYTF.

The V gene is TRBV6-1, the J gene TRBJ2-1, with D possibly TRBD1 on 6 matching bases. The V end was cut by 3 bases, the J end by 7 bases, with 13 bases between. The germline V gene has CDR1 MNHNS and CDR2 SASEGT. This CDR3 has 14 residues. The CDR3 nucleotides are TGTGCCAGCAGTGATATCGGGACAAAGAATGAGCAGTTCTTC. Its protein is CASSDIGTKNEQFF.

V usage is TRBV6-5 and J usage is TRBJ1-4; unclear D gene. The V and J ends lost 6 bases and 3 bases respectively, with 2 bases between them. CDR1 MNHEY and CDR2 SVGAGI come from the germline V gene. CDR3 length: 11 amino acids. The CDR3 DNA sequence: TGTGCCAGCAGCGCTAATGAAAAACTGTTTTTT. Its translation: CASSANEKLFF.

The J gene is TRBJ1-2, the V gene TRBV30; D remains ambiguous. Trimming removed 1 base from V and 4 bases from J, with 10 bases in between. Germline V gene data show CDR1 as GTSNPN and CDR2 as SVGIG (reference sequence). This CDR3 has 13 residues. CDR3 sequence reads: CAWSGSAFYGYTF. CDR3 nucleotides: TGTGCCTGGAGTGGGAGCGCTTTCTATGGCTACACCTTC. Full variable domain (rest looked up from reference TRBV30 and TRBJ1-2): SQTIHQWPATLVQPVGSPLSLECTVEGTSNPNLYWYRQAAGRGLQLLFYSVGIGQISSEVPQNLSASRPQDRQFILSSKKLLLSDSGFYLCAWSGSAFYGYTFGSGTRLTVV.

The rearrangement joins TRBV4-1 to TRBJ2-1; TRBD2 is a possible D gene (5 bases). This CDR3 has 14 amino acids. Germline CDR1 and CDR2: MGHRA and YSYEKL. Trimming took 0 bases from V and 13 from J, leaving 16 bases between them. The CDR3, as DNA: TGCGCCAGCAGCCAAGATGAGGGAGCCCTGCCACAGTTCTTC. It translates to CASSQDEGALPQFF.

The rearrangement uses TRBV2 and TRBJ2-1; D not certain. CDR3 length: 13 residues. Deletions cut 0 bases from V and 5 bases from J, with 5 bases between. Germline V gene lookup returns CDR1 SNHLY and CDR2 FYNNEI. The CDR3 here is CASSEAPDNEQFF. The CDR3 DNA reads as TGTGCCAGCAGTGAAGCCCCGGACAATGAGCAGTTCTTC.

The gene calls are TRBV21-1 and TRBJ1-5; the DNA was not compared with TRBD1, the D call given in the table. TRBV21-1 is termed a pseudogene. The CDR3 is made up of 14 amino acids. Written as DNA, the CDR3 is TGTGCCAGCAGCAGGCAGGGGTTTAATCAGCCCCAGCATTTT. This encodes CASSRQGFNQPQHF.

V usage is TRBV5-1 and J usage is TRBJ1-1; D gene uncertain. The germline V and J ends were trimmed by 0 bases and 0 bases, with 6 bases remaining between them. CDR3 size: 14 residues. The germline gives CDR1 SGHRS, CDR2 YFSETQ. CDR3 loop: CASSLAVMNTEAFF. The CDR3 coding sequence is TGCGCCAGCAGCTTGGCAGTAATGAACACTGAAGCTTTCTTT. The variable domain in full, with the rest retrieved from reference TRBV5-1 and TRBJ1-1, is KAGVTQTPRYLIKTRGQQVTLSCSPISGHRSVSWYQQTPGQGLQFLFEYFSETQRNKGNFPGRFSGRQFSNSRSEMNVSTLELGDSALYLCASSLAVMNTEAFFGQGTRLTVV.

The rearrangement links TRBV6-4 to TRBJ2-2, with D maybe TRBD2 (6 bases). CDR1 and CDR2 (germline): MRHNA, SNTAGT. The CDR3 extends over 14 amino acids. Deletions cut 3 bases from V and 4 bases from J, with 9 bases between. CDR3 coding DNA: TGTGCCAGCAGTGAGGAGGGTGGCACCGGGGAGCTGTTTTTT. Translated: CASSEEGGTGELFF.